These 30 T cell receptor beta chains originate from one sample sequenced in a study of beta chain features in type 1 diabetes. The study's findings and limits: Across all four CD4+ subsets, people with type 1 diabetes showed modestly shorter TCRB CDR3s.

All of the isolated RNA was reverse transcribed, so expressed TCRB transcripts were sequenced. Sequencing was performed with immunoSEQ multiplex PCR; in TCRdb, only in-frame clones are kept and a portion is missing. The profile shows some 150,000 clones, approximately 8.7% of them singletons. Which antigens these TCRs recognize remains unknown. Sequenced input: central memory CD4+ T cells from blood. The receptors here all came from a woman between 25 and 40 years old with type 1 diabetes.

This chain uses TRBV7-2 with TRBJ1-5; perhaps TRBD1 as D (5 bases). The germline CDR1 and CDR2 sequences are SGHTA and FQGNSA. This CDR3 comprises 15 residues. Trimming pared 4 bases from V and 0 bases from J, leaving 10 bases between. CDR3 loop: CASSSDSISNQPQHF. In DNA form, the CDR3 reads TGTGCCAGCAGCTCAGACAGCATTAGCAATCAGCCCCAGCATTTT.

This clone was seen more than once but under ten times. The rearrangement uses TRBV7-8 and TRBJ2-7; maybe TRBD2 (5 bases). There are 13 residues in the CDR3. The germline V gene has CDR1 SGHVS and CDR2 FQNEAQ. V dropped 5 bases and J dropped 0 bases, with 8 bases sitting between them. CDR3 bases: TGTGCCAGCAGCCGGACTGCCTCCTACGAGCAGTACTTC. It codes for CASSRTASYEQYF.

The gene calls are TRBV6-1 and TRBJ2-7; tentatively, D is TRBD1 (6 bases). The CDR3 loop spans 13 amino acids. With 6 bases removed from V and 6 bases from J, the gap between germline ends came to 15 bases. The germline gives CDR1 MNHNS, CDR2 SASEGT. The CDR3 sequence: CASRRDIFSEQYF. CDR3 in DNA: TGTGCCAGCAGACGGGACATTTTCAGCGAGCAGTACTTC.

The gene calls are TRBV7-2 and TRBJ2-4; maybe TRBD1 (5 bases). Germline V CDR1 and CDR2: SGHTA, FQGNSA. The CDR3 length is 10 residues. The CDR3 DNA reads as TGTTCAACACAGGCAAACATTCAGTACTTC. Encoded protein: CSTQANIQYF.

This clone was seen more than once but under ten times. The J gene is TRBJ2-5, the V gene TRBV19, with TRBD2 identical over 7 bases. Germline CDR1 reads LNHDA; CDR2 reads SQIVND (reference sequence). Germline trimming cut 2 bases from V and 5 bases from J; bases unmatched to any gene: 14. CDR3 length equals 17 residues. The CDR3 DNA is TGTGCCAGTAGTATATCGCCTAGCGGTGGGGACCGGGAGACCCAGTACTTC. It encodes CASSISPSGGDRETQYF.

This chain joins TRBV9 and TRBJ2-7, with 9 bases lining up with TRBD1. Germline-derived CDR1 and CDR2 are SGDLS and YYNGEE. J gave up 5 bases and V 4 bases, and 4 bases lay outside the gene matches. The CDR3 covers 13 residues. CDR3 DNA sequence: TGTGCCAGCAGCCTAAGACAGGGGGACGAGCAGTACTTC. Its translation is CASSLRQGDEQYF.

This clone was recorded a few times. The chain employs TRBV5-1 and TRBJ2-7; D might be TRBD2 (6 bases). Trimming took off 6 bases at V and 5 bases at J, with 12 bases between the two ends. This CDR3 spans 12 amino acids. Germline-derived CDR1 and CDR2 are SGHRS and YFSETQ. CDR3 in DNA: TGCGCCAGCATCGGTGGAGGGGACGAGCAGTACTTC. This encodes CASIGGGDEQYF. Full variable domain (outside the CDR3, taken from reference TRBV5-1 and TRBJ2-7): KAGVTQTPRYLIKTRGQQVTLSCSPISGHRSVSWYQQTPGQGLQFLFEYFSETQRNKGNFPGRFSGRQFSNSRSEMNVSTLELGDSALYLCASIGGGDEQYFGPGTRLTVT.

The chain uses TRBV4-1 and TRBJ1-2; a possible D gene is TRBD1 (5 bases). The CDR3 spans 15 residues. The V gene's germline CDR1 is MGHRA and CDR2 YSYEKL. With 2 bases removed from V and 8 bases from J, the gap between germline ends came to 18 bases. The DNA for the CDR3 is TGCGCCAGCAGCCAATTTACAGGCGGGGATTCCGGCTACACCTTC. It translates to CASSQFTGGDSGYTF.

J is TRBJ2-4 and V is TRBV29-1, with 7 bases that match TRBD2. The CDR3 length is 16 residues. The junction had 15 bases not matched to a gene; V was cut back by 7 bases and J by 3 bases. Germline CDR1 reads SQVTM; CDR2 reads ANQGSEA. CDR3 sequence reads: CSAARTSQGYKNIQYF. CDR3 DNA: TGCAGCGCTGCCCGGACTAGTCAAGGTTACAAAAACATTCAGTACTTC.

This rearrangement joins TRBV29-1 to TRBJ2-7, with 10 bases that match TRBD2. From germline, CDR1 is SQVTM and CDR2 ANQGSEA. This CDR3 has 14 residues. V dropped 7 bases and J dropped 3; count of bases not matched to a gene: 9. The CDR3 sequence is CSATTSGSIYEQYF. CDR3 DNA sequence: TGCAGCGCCACGACTAGCGGGTCGATCTACGAGCAGTACTTC.

This chain uses TRBV11-2 with TRBJ2-7, with 13 nucleotides matching TRBD2. This CDR3 comprises 18 residues. The germline V gene encodes CDR1 SGHAT and CDR2 FQNNGV. V shed 2 bases and J 0 bases; nucleotides not matched to a gene: 7. CDR3 residues: CASSLRLAGGSFSYEQYF. In DNA form, the CDR3 reads TGTGCCAGCAGCTTAAGACTAGCGGGAGGAAGCTTCTCCTACGAGCAGTACTTC.

This clone was counted between two and nine times. The V gene is TRBV28, the J gene TRBJ2-1, with a tentative D call TRBD2 (5 bases). Trimming removed 4 bases from V and 0 bases from J, with 19 bases in between. The CDR3 length is 18 residues. Per the germline V gene, CDR1 is MDHEN and CDR2 is SYDVKM. Here the CDR3 reads CASSSGLRRTLSYNEQFF. Written as DNA, the CDR3 is TGTGCCAGCAGTTCCGGACTGAGAAGGACTCTCTCCTACAATGAGCAGTTCTTC.

This clone has only a few counts. The chain has TRBV30 and TRBJ2-5; TRBD1 aligns across 9 bases. This CDR3 comprises 15 residues. Germline V gives CDR1 GTSNPN, CDR2 SVGIG (reference sequence). V gave up 1 base and J gave up 5 bases; unmatched junction bases: 8. For the CDR3, the DNA is TGTGCCTGGAGTGCCGGGACAGGGATCGCCGAGACCCAGTACTTC. This encodes CAWSAGTGIAETQYF.

This clone has a handful of counts. V usage is TRBV7-9 and J usage is TRBJ1-1; weak D call: TRBD1 (5 bases). The CDR3 is 12 residues long. Trimming removed 2 bases from V and 9 bases from J, with 10 bases in between. From germline, CDR1 is SEHNR and CDR2 FQNEAQ (reference sequence). The CDR3 bases are TGTGCCAGCAGCTTACAGCAGGGTCAAGCTTTCTTT. It yields the protein CASSLQQGQAFF.

The chain couples TRBV27 to TRBJ1-5, with 7 bases identical to TRBD1. V shed 2 bases, J shed 7 bases, and the junction held 5 bases outside the gene matches. Germline CDR1 and CDR2: MNHEY and SMNVEV (reference sequence). The CDR3 has 14 residues. CDR3: CASSLQGVRQPQHF. CDR3 nucleotides: TGTGCCAGCAGTTTACAGGGGGTCAGACAGCCCCAGCATTTT.

The chain couples TRBV5-1 to TRBJ2-7; 8 nucleotides align to TRBD1. Per the germline V gene, CDR1 is SGHRS and CDR2 is YFSETQ. The ends lost 7 bases at V and 3 bases at J; junction bases unmatched: 6. This CDR3 has 13 residues. The DNA of the CDR3 is TGCGCCAGCGGGACCGGGACAGGCTACGAGCAGTACTTC. It yields the protein CASGTGTGYEQYF.

This clone was seen repeatedly, ten times or more. The DNA for the CDR3 is TGTGCCAGCAGTTTATATACTAGCGGGAACCAAGAGACCCAGTACTTC. Protein: CASSLYTSGNQETQYF. The chain links TRBV28 to TRBJ2-5; 10 bases align to TRBD2. V was clipped by 1 base and J by 0 bases; unmatched bases: 2. This CDR3 is built from 16 residues. Germline CDR1 is MDHEN and CDR2 is SYDVKM.

The chain is built from TRBV5-1 and TRBJ1-1; 7 bases match TRBD1. The V gene's germline CDR1 is SGHRS and CDR2 YFSETQ. Losses at the gene ends were 2 bases for V and 2 bases for J; bases not matched to a gene: 9. This CDR3 has 16 residues. This chain's CDR3 is CASSFSEHRGNTEAFF. DNA of the CDR3: TGCGCCAGCAGCTTTTCTGAACACAGGGGAAACACTGAAGCTTTCTTT.

This clone has just a few counts. The chain couples TRBV7-3 to TRBJ2-3; no definite D call. V gave up 1 base and J gave up 1 base, with 9 bases separating them. Germline V lookup: CDR1 SGHTA, CDR2 FQGTGA. The CDR3 has 15 residues. The CDR3 coding sequence is TGTGCCAGCAGCTTAAACGGGTACCGCACAGATACGCAGTATTTT. Protein: CASSLNGYRTDTQYF.

V usage is TRBV7-9 and J usage is TRBJ1-2; 10 nucleotides line up with TRBD1. From germline, CDR1 is SEHNR and CDR2 FQNEAQ (reference sequence). The CDR3 is 14 amino acids. The V gene end was trimmed by 5 bases and the J gene end by 6 bases; junction bases not matched to a gene: 6. The CDR3: CASSPSTGGNGYTF. Here the CDR3 DNA reads TGTGCCAGCAGCCCATCGACAGGGGGCAATGGCTACACCTTC. Based on the CDR3 plus reference TRBV7-9 and TRBJ1-2, the full variable domain is DTGVSQNPRHKITKRGQNVTFRCDPISEHNRLYWYRQTLGQGPEFLTYFQNEAQLEKSRLLSDRFSAERPKGSFSTLEIQRTEQGDSAMYLCASSPSTGGNGYTFGSGTRLTVV.

V and J are TRBV29-1 and TRBJ2-5; perhaps TRBD1 as D (6 bases). The CDR3 has 12 amino acids. V dropped 5 bases and J dropped 2 bases, with 9 bases sitting between them. Germline V lookup: CDR1 SQVTM, CDR2 ANQGSEA. The CDR3 DNA follows: TGCAGCGTTCAGCAGGGGCAAGAGACCCAGTACTTC. Translated, it gives CSVQQGQETQYF.

The V call is TRBV5-1, the J call TRBJ2-4; possibly TRBD2 for D (5 bases). With 0 bases removed from V and 3 bases from J, the gap between germline ends came to 13 bases. CDR1 is SGHRS and CDR2 is YFSETQ in the germline V gene. The CDR3 spans 16 residues. The CDR3 DNA reads TGCGCCAGCAGCTTGGCCTCAATGAGGGACAAAAACATTCAGTACTTC. This sequence encodes CASSLASMRDKNIQYF.

The sample holds many counts of this clone. This chain links TRBV18 with TRBJ1-1; D is perhaps TRBD1 (6 bases). Trimming shortened V by 5 bases and J by 5 bases, and 18 bases separated the two germline ends. Germline values: CDR1 KGHSH, CDR2 LQKENI. This CDR3 has 15 residues. In DNA, the CDR3 is TGTGCCAGCTCAGCGGACAGCCCGAGGGTTACTGAAGCTTTCTTT. Amino acid sequence: CASSADSPRVTEAFF.

This chain connects TRBV5-1 to TRBJ2-7, with TRBD1 matching 8 bases. Germline CDR1 is SGHRS and CDR2 is YFSETQ. The CDR3 loop spans 15 amino acids. Trimming removed 4 bases from V and 0 bases from J; junction bases left unmatched: 6. The CDR3 coding sequence is TGCGCCAGCAGCGCCGGACAGGGTCGCTCCTACGAGCAGTACTTC. It translates to CASSAGQGRSYEQYF.

This chain joins TRBV11-2 and TRBJ2-1; 8 bases fit TRBD2. The germline V gene encodes CDR1 SGHAT and CDR2 FQNNGV. There are 15 residues in the CDR3. The junction had 10 bases not matched to a gene; V was cut back by 5 bases and J by 7 bases. In nucleotides, the CDR3 is TGTGCCAGCAGCAAGCGGGAGACGTCCAGAAATGAGCAGTTCTTC. It specifies CASSKRETSRNEQFF.

The CDR3, as DNA: TGTGCCAGCAGCCTGGACACCGGTCAGCCCCAGCATTTT. Translating gives CASSLDTGQPQHF. The chain recombines TRBV7-9 with TRBJ1-5; a possible D gene is TRBD1 (5 bases). In germline, CDR1 is SEHNR, CDR2 FQNEAQ (reference sequence). This CDR3 contains 13 residues. Trimming cost V 5 bases and J 6 bases, with 11 bases left between them. The entire variable domain, with the rest obtained from reference TRBV7-9 and TRBJ1-5, is as follows: DTGVSQNPRHKITKRGQNVTFRCDPISEHNRLYWYRQTLGQGPEFLTYFQNEAQLEKSRLLSDRFSAERPKGSFSTLEIQRTEQGDSAMYLCASSLDTGQPQHFGDGTRLSIL.

The rearrangement links TRBV28 to TRBJ2-7, with D possibly TRBD1 on 6 matching bases. Per the germline V gene, CDR1 is MDHEN and CDR2 is SYDVKM. The CDR3 runs to 15 residues. V was shortened by 5 bases and J by 2 bases, with 16 bases between the two germline ends. The CDR3, as DNA: TGTGCCAGCAGTCCCCAGGGGTGGTATACCTACGAGCAGTACTTC. As protein: CASSPQGWYTYEQYF.

The J gene is TRBJ1-3, the V gene TRBV29-1; D unresolved. V gave up 6 bases and J gave up 4 bases, with 16 bases separating them. Germline assignment: CDR1 SQVTM and CDR2 ANQGSEA. The CDR3 totals 14 residues. As DNA, the CDR3 is TGCAGCGTCGACAAGACCCTTGGGGGAAACACCATATATTTT. Translating gives CSVDKTLGGNTIYF.

The chain is built from TRBV7-3 and TRBJ2-7; D perhaps matches TRBD1 (5 bases). Germline V gives CDR1 SGHTA, CDR2 FQGTGA. V lost 5 bases to trimming and J lost 3 bases, with 11 bases between them. This CDR3 spans 13 amino acids. The CDR3 sequence: CASSVDRNYEQYF. CDR3 sequence (DNA): TGTGCCAGCAGCGTAGACAGAAACTACGAGCAGTACTTC.

This clone was counted only a few times. The chain recombines TRBV20-1 with TRBJ1-1; D uncertain. The CDR3 covers 11 residues. Looked up from germline, CDR1 is DFQATT and CDR2 is SNEGSKA (reference sequence). The CDR3 is CRPITGTEAFF. CDR3 nucleotide sequence: TGCAGACCGATAACGGGGACTGAAGCTTTCTTT.